Below, one T cell receptor beta chain is given with its context. This entry is derived from a study of OX40 agonist ivuxolimab in advanced cancers. The assay was immunoSEQ multiplex PCR, and TCRdb's table has in-frame clones only and misses some. The table has 80,000 to 100,000 clones, approximately 94% seen once; the top ten hold more than 0.15%. CDR3 size: 14 residues. The V and J ends lost 6 bases and 7 bases respectively, with 15 bases between them. Per the germline V gene, CDR1 is LNHDA and CDR2 is SQIVND (reference sequence). This TCR was sampled from an adult with an advanced solid tumor such as melanoma, head and neck, liver or kidney cancer. The starting material was CD4+ or CD8+ T cells sorted from blood, obtained in a trial of the OX40 agonist ivuxolimab. The chain has TRBV19 and TRBJ1-4; a possible D gene is TRBD1 (6 bases). The CDR3 region has the DNA TGTGCCAGTAGGGACAGAGTTCGGGGTGAAAAACTGTTTTTT. Protein product: CASRDRVRGEKLFF. Full variable domain (remainder filled in from reference TRBV19 and TRBJ1-4): DGGITQSPKYLFRKEGQNVTLSCEQNLNHDAMYWYRQDPGQGLRLIYYSQIVNDFQKGDIAEGYSVSREKKESFPLTVTSAQKNPTAFYLCASRDRVRGEKLFFGSGTQLSVL.